The sequence of this T cell receptor (beta chain) was determined in a study of response to subunit inactivated influenza vaccine. Study findings and constraints: The study's authors posited that every seasonal influenza vaccination enlists few new T cells.

TCRdb processed the RT-PCR reads anew with MiXCR; each CDR3 protein has one entry. Among roughly 630,000 distinct CDR3 sequences, less than 15% were seen once, and the ten largest hold roughly 7.2%. CDR1 and CDR2 (germline): SGHTA, FQGNSA. The CDR3 totals 12 residues. Trimming took off 7 bases at V and 12 bases at J, with 15 bases between the two ends. The table lists this clonotype with many counts. What it binds is unknown. This chain uses TRBV7-2 with TRBJ1-4, with D unresolved. The clonotype comes from a man aged 45-65 years who received an inactivated influenza vaccine. The sample here was PBMCs from blood, taken 14 to 15 days before vaccination. The CDR3 here is CASTLSGRELFF. CDR3 coding DNA: TGTGCCAGCACCCTATCCGGGAGAGAACTGTTTTTT. The whole variable domain, remainder taken from reference TRBV7-2 and TRBJ1-4, is GAGVSQSPSNKVTEKGKDVELRCDPISGHTALYWYRQSLGQGLEFLIYFQGNSAPDKSGLPSDRFSAERTGGSVSTLTIQRTQQEDSAVYLCASTLSGRELFFGSGTQLSVL.